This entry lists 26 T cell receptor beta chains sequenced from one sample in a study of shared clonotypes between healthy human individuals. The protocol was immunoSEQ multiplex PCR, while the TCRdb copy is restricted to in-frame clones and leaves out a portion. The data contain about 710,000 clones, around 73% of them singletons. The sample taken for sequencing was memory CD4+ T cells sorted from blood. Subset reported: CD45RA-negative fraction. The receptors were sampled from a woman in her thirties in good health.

DNA of the CDR3: TGTGCCAGCACTTACGGACAGGGGGACTCGAACTATGGCTACACCTTC. Translation: CASTYGQGDSNYGYTF. The chain is built from TRBV2 and TRBJ1-2; 10 bases are shared with TRBD1. The CDR3 loop spans 16 amino acids. After removal of 7 bases from V and 2 bases from J, the junction contained 10 bases not matched to a gene. CDR1 and CDR2 (germline): SNHLY, FYNNEI. Complete variable domain (other parts from reference TRBV2 and TRBJ1-2): EPEVTQTPSHQVTQMGQEVILRCVPISNHLYFYWYRQILGQKVEFLVSFYNNEISEKSEIFDDQFSVERPDGSNFTLKIRSTKLEDSAMYFCASTYGQGDSNYGYTFGSGTRLTVV.

This CDR3 reads CAISGLADNEQFF. CDR3 in DNA: TGTGCCATCTCGGGACTAGCGGATAATGAGCAGTTCTTC. The rearrangement uses TRBV10-3 and TRBJ2-1, with 11 bases fitting TRBD2. There are 13 residues in the CDR3. Germline V gene sequence: CDR1 ENHRY, CDR2 SYGVKD. The trim removed 8 bases at V and 7 bases at J, leaving 4 bases unmatched.

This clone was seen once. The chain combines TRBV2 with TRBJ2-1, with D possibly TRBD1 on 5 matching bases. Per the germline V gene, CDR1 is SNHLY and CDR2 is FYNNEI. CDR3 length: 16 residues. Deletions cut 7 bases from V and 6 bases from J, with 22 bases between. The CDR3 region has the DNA TGTGCCAGCACCCCCGATCGGGCCAGGGCCGCCAATGAGCAGTTCTTC. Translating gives CASTPDRARAANEQFF.

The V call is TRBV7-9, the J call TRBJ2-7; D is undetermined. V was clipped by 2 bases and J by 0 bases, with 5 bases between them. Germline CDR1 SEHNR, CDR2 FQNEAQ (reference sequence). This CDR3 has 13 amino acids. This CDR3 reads CASSLSHSYEQYF. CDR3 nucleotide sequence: TGTGCCAGCAGCTTATCGCACTCCTACGAGCAGTACTTC.

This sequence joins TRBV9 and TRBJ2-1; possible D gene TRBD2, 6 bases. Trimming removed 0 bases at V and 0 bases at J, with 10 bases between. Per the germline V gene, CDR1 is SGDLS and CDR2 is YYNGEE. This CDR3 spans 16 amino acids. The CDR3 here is CASSVGQTSSYNEQFF. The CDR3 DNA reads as TGTGCCAGCAGCGTAGGCCAGACTAGCTCCTACAATGAGCAGTTCTTC. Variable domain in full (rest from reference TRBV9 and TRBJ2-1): DSGVTQTPKHLITATGQRVTLRCSPRSGDLSVYWYQQSLDQGLQFLIQYYNGEERAKGNILERFSAQQFPDLHSELNLSSLELGDSALYFCASSVGQTSSYNEQFFGPGTRLTVL.

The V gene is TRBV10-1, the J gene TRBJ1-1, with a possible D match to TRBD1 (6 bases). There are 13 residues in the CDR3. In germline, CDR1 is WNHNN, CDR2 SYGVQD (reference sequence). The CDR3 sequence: CATKGGLNTEAFF. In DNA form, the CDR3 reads TGCGCAACTAAGGGGGGCTTGAACACTGAAGCTTTCTTT.

The CDR3 reads CASRMGSSGNTIYF. The CDR3 coding sequence is TGTGCCAGCAGGATGGGGAGCTCTGGAAACACCATATATTTT. The V and J genes are TRBV7-9 and TRBJ1-3; D unresolved. The CDR3 has 14 residues. Germline CDR1 and CDR2: SEHNR and FQNEAQ (reference sequence). The V end lost 6 bases, the J end lost 0 bases, and 9 bases lay between the germline ends.

CDR3 sequence (DNA): TGTGCCAGCAGACCTACGGGACAGGCCCGGGATACGCAGTATTTT. Translating it yields CASRPTGQARDTQYF. The J gene is TRBJ2-3, the V gene TRBV27; TRBD1 aligns across 8 bases. The CDR3 has 15 residues. Germline-derived CDR1 and CDR2 are MNHEY and SMNVEV (reference sequence). The junction had 11 bases not matched to a gene; V was cut back by 6 bases and J by 6 bases.

Here the CDR3 DNA reads TGTGCCAGCAGTTACGAGGCCAGGGCAACTGAAGCTTTCTTT. Its protein is CASSYEARATEAFF. The chain links TRBV6-5 to TRBJ1-1; a possible D gene is TRBD1 (5 bases). This CDR3 comprises 14 residues. Germline values: CDR1 MNHEY, CDR2 SVGAGI. With 2 bases removed from V and 5 bases from J, the gap between germline ends came to 12 bases.

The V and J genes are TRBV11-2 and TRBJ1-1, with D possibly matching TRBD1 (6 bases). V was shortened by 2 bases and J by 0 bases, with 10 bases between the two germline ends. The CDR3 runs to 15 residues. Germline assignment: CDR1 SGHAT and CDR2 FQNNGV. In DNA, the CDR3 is TGTGCCAGCAGCTTAACCGGACAGATGAACACTGAAGCTTTCTTT. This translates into CASSLTGQMNTEAFF.

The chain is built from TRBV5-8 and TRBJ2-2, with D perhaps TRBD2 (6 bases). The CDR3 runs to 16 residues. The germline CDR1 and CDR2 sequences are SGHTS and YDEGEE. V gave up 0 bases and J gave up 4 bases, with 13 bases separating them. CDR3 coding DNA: TGTGCCAGCAGCTTGGCAAGGCGGGACCTCACCGGGGAGCTGTTTTTT. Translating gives CASSLARRDLTGELFF.

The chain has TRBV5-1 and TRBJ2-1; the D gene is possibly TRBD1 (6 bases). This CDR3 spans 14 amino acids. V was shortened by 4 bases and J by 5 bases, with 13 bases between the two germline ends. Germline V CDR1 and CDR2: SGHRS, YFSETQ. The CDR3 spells CASSPQGLDNEQFF. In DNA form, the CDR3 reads TGCGCCAGCAGCCCACAGGGTTTGGACAATGAGCAGTTCTTC.

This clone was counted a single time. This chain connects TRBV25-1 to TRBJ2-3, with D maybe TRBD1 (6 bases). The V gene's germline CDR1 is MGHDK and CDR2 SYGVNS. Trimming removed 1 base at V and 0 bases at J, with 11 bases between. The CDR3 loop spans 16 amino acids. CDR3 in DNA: TGTGCCAGCAGTGAATCCGGAGGACAGAGCACAGATACGCAGTATTTT. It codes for CASSESGGQSTDTQYF.

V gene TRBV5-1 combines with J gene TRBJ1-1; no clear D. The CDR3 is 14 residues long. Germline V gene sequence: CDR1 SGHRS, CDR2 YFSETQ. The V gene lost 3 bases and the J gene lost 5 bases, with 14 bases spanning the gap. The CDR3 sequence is CASSWGAQRTEAFF. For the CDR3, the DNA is TGCGCCAGCAGCTGGGGAGCCCAAAGGACTGAAGCTTTCTTT.

The CDR3 DNA follows: TGTGCCAGCAGTCGATCGGACAGGACTCAGTACTTC. Protein: CASSRSDRTQYF. The rearrangement joins TRBV6-5 to TRBJ2-7, with TRBD1 matching over 7 bases. CDR3 length: 12 amino acids. The junction had 8 bases not matched to a gene; V was cut back by 5 bases and J by 10 bases. CDR1 and CDR2 (germline): MNHEY, SVGAGI.

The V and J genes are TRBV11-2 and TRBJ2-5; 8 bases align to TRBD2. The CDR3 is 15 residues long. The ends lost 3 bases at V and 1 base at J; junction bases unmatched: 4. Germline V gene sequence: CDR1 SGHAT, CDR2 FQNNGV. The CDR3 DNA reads TGTGCCAGCAGCTTGTCCGGGAGGGCCCAAGAGACCCAGTACTTC. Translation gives CASSLSGRAQETQYF. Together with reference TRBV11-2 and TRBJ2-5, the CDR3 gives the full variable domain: EAGVAQSPRYKIIEKRQSVAFWCNPISGHATLYWYQQILGQGPKLLIQFQNNGVVDDSQLPKDRFSAERLKGVDSTLKIQPAKLEDSAVYLCASSLSGRAQETQYFGPGTRLLVL.

DNA of the CDR3: TGTGCCAGCAGCGCAAGATCCGGGACAGGGGCGGGTGAGCAGTTCTTC. This encodes CASSARSGTGAGEQFF. This rearrangement joins TRBV9 to TRBJ2-1; 10 nucleotides line up with TRBD1. Germline CDR1 SGDLS, CDR2 YYNGEE. The J segment lost 9 bases and the V segment lost 3 bases, leaving 12 bases of the junction unmatched. The CDR3 consists of 16 residues.

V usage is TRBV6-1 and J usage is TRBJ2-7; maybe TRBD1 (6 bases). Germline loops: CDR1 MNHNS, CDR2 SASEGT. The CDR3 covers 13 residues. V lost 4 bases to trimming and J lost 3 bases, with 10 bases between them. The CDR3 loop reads CASSVGQIYEQYF. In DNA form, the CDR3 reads TGTGCCAGCAGTGTTGGACAGATCTACGAGCAGTACTTC.

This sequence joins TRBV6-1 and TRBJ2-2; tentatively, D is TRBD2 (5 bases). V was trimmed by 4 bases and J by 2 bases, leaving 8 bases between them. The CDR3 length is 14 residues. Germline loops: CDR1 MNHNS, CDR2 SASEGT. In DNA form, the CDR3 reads TGTGCCAGCAGTGCCCTAGCCAACACCGGGGAGCTGTTTTTT. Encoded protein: CASSALANTGELFF.

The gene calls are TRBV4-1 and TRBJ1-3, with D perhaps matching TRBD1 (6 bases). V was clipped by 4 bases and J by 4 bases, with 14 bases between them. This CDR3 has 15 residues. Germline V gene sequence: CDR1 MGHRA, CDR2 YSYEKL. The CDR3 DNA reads TGCGCCAGCAGCCCAGAAGCAGGGGCGGGAAACACCATATATTTT. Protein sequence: CASSPEAGAGNTIYF.

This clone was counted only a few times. The CDR3 coding sequence is TGTGCCAGCAGCAGCCGGGACAGGTCCTACGAGCAGTACTTC. This encodes CASSSRDRSYEQYF. The J gene is TRBJ2-7, the V gene TRBV6-1; TRBD1 aligns across 8 bases. The CDR3 runs 14 residues. The germline V gene has CDR1 MNHNS and CDR2 SASEGT. The V segment lost 6 bases and the J segment 1 base; nucleotides outside the gene matches: 5.

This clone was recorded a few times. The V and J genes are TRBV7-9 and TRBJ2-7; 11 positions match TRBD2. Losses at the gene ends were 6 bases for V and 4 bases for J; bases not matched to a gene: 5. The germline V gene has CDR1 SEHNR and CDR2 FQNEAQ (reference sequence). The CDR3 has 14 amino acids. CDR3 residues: CASRTTSGMYEQYF. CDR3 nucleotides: TGTGCCAGCAGGACGACTAGCGGGATGTACGAGCAGTACTTC.

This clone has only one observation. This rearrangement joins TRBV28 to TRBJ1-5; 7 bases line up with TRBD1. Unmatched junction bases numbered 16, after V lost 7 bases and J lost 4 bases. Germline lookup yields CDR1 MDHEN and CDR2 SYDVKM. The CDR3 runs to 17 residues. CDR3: CASTTGALGTENQPQHF. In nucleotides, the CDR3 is TGTGCCAGCACCACGGGGGCCCTCGGGACAGAGAATCAGCCCCAGCATTTT.

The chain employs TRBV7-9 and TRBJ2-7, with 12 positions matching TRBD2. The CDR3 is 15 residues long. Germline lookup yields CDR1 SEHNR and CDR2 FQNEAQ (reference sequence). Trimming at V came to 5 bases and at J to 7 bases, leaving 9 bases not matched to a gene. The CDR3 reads CASSGRLAGVQEQYF. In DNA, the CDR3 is TGTGCCAGCAGCGGTCGACTAGCGGGAGTACAAGAGCAGTACTTC.

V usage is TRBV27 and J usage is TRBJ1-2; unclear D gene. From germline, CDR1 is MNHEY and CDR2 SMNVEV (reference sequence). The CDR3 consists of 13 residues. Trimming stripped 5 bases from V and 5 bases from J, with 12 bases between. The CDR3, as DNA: TGTGCCAGCAGTCCGGGGATGAGGTATGGCTACACCTTC. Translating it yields CASSPGMRYGYTF.

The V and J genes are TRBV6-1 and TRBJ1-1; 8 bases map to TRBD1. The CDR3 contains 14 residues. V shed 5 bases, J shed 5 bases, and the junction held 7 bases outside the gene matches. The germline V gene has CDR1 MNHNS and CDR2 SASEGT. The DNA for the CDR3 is TGTGCCAGCAGTCTAAGACAGGGGAGGACTGAAGCTTTCTTT. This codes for CASSLRQGRTEAFF.